One sample yielded the 31 T cell receptor beta chains listed below, sequenced in a study of blood T cell repertoires in COVID-19. TCRdb keeps only in-frame clones here, not all; method: immunoSEQ multiplex PCR. The table shows about 310,000 clones, with roughly 87% occurring only once. The sequencing sample was made of peripheral blood. The receptors stem from a man between 18 and 35 years old with active or convalescent COVID-19.

The rearrangement links TRBV6-5 to TRBJ2-2, with 11 bases identical to TRBD1. The CDR3 is 16 residues long. Germline loops: CDR1 MNHEY, CDR2 SVGAGI. The ends lost 2 bases at V and 7 bases at J; junction bases unmatched: 6. CDR3: CASSYHGQGAGGELFF. The DNA for the CDR3 is TGTGCCAGCAGTTACCATGGACAGGGGGCTGGCGGGGAGCTGTTTTTT.

This clone occurred once. This sample also contains other DNA sequences that code for the same CDR3. This CDR3 reads CASSLEAGRTGELFF. The CDR3, as DNA: TGCGCCAGCAGCTTGGAGGCGGGTCGCACCGGGGAGCTGTTTTTT. The J gene is TRBJ2-2, the V gene TRBV5-1, with TRBD2 as a possible D gene (5 bases). CDR1 is SGHRS, CDR2 YFSETQ, per germline. The CDR3 contains 15 residues. V lost 0 bases and J lost 4, with 10 bases in between.

This clone was recorded once. The gene calls are TRBV5-1 and TRBJ1-4; D perhaps matches TRBD1 (5 bases). Germline CDR1 and CDR2: SGHRS and YFSETQ. CDR3 size: 18 residues. With 4 bases removed from V and 5 bases from J, the gap between germline ends came to 24 bases. The CDR3 DNA sequence: TGCGCCAGCAGCCTAACTCCCATGGACACCGCGGCGAATGAAAAACTGTTTTTT. Amino acids: CASSLTPMDTAANEKLFF.

The chain carries TRBV3-1 (or the pseudogene TRBV3-2) and TRBJ2-7; 8 nucleotides agree with TRBD1. The CDR3 length is 16 residues. The V segment lost 2 bases and the J segment 4 bases; nucleotides outside the gene matches: 10. Germline CDR1 and CDR2: LGHDT and YNNKEL (reference sequence). This chain's CDR3 is CASSQRQGFRRYEQYF. The CDR3 region has the DNA TGTGCCAGCAGCCAAAGACAGGGGTTCAGGCGTTACGAGCAGTACTTC.

The V gene is TRBV3-1 (or the pseudogene TRBV3-2), the J gene TRBJ1-2; TRBD1 matches at 11 bases. Germline V gives CDR1 LGHDT, CDR2 YNNKEL (reference sequence). The CDR3 is 13 amino acids. V was clipped by 4 bases and J by 7 bases; unmatched bases: 2. CDR3 sequence reads: CASSRTGGFGYTF. In DNA, the CDR3 is TGTGCCAGCAGCCGGACAGGGGGCTTTGGCTACACCTTC.

The rearrangement links TRBV29-1 to TRBJ1-5; possibly TRBD1 for D (5 bases). This CDR3 has 14 residues. In germline, CDR1 is SQVTM, CDR2 ANQGSEA. Trimming took off 4 bases at V and 0 bases at J, with 10 bases between the two ends. CDR3 in amino acids: CSVASGNSNQPQHF. The DNA of the CDR3 is TGCAGCGTTGCGTCAGGGAATAGCAATCAGCCCCAGCATTTT.

The rearrangement uses TRBV18 and TRBJ2-1, with D unclear. V shed 2 bases and J shed 7 bases, with 21 bases lying between them. The CDR3 covers 17 residues. The germline V gene has CDR1 KGHSH and CDR2 LQKENI. CDR3 DNA: TGTGCCAGCTCACCAGTTTTGGCGGCGGTTGAGGATAATGAGCAGTTCTTC. Translated, it gives CASSPVLAAVEDNEQFF. Full variable domain (outside the CDR3, taken from reference TRBV18 and TRBJ2-1): NAGVMQNPRHLVRRRGQEARLRCSPMKGHSHVYWYRQLPEEGLKFMVYLQKENIIDESGMPKERFSAEFPKEGPSILRIQQVVRGDSAAYFCASSPVLAAVEDNEQFFGPGTRLTVL.

This clone was seen a few times. Other DNA sequences of this sample code for an identical CDR3. This chain connects TRBV5-1 to TRBJ2-1; D may be TRBD1 (5 bases). V was cut by 0 bases and J by 4 bases, with 5 bases left in between. The germline gives CDR1 SGHRS, CDR2 YFSETQ. The CDR3 has 13 amino acids. The CDR3 protein is CASSLDRYNEQFF. The CDR3 DNA sequence: TGCGCCAGCAGCTTGGACAGGTACAATGAGCAGTTCTTC.

This sequence joins TRBV28 and TRBJ2-7, with a possible D match to TRBD1 (6 bases). V gave up 1 base and J gave up 6 bases, with 10 bases separating them. In germline, CDR1 is MDHEN, CDR2 SYDVKM. The CDR3 totals 13 residues. CDR3 sequence: CASSLLTGLEQYF. The CDR3 coding sequence is TGTGCCAGCAGTTTATTAACAGGGCTCGAGCAGTACTTC.

The rearrangement uses TRBV27 and TRBJ2-1; D may be TRBD1 (6 bases). V lost 3 bases to trimming and J lost 4 bases, with 13 bases between them. The CDR3 covers 15 residues. Germline CDR1 MNHEY, CDR2 SMNVEV (reference sequence). Here the CDR3 reads CASSLGAIRYNEQFF. The CDR3 DNA follows: TGTGCCAGCAGTTTGGGGGCCATCCGATACAATGAGCAGTTCTTC.

The chain uses TRBV25-1 and TRBJ1-4; 8 bases map to TRBD1. Losses at the gene ends were 4 bases for V and 0 bases for J; bases not matched to a gene: 10. Germline V gene lookup returns CDR1 MGHDK and CDR2 SYGVNS. This CDR3 is 18 amino acids long. DNA of the CDR3: TGTGCCAGCAGTGCCCGGGGACAGGCCACTGCAACTAATGAAAAACTGTTTTTT. Its protein is CASSARGQATATNEKLFF.

V gene TRBV4-1 combines with J gene TRBJ2-3; D is ambiguous. Trimming took 0 bases from V and 1 from J, leaving 17 bases between them. The germline V gene has CDR1 MGHRA and CDR2 YSYEKL. This CDR3 has 18 amino acids. CDR3 loop: CASSQDSSWSIGTDTQYF. The CDR3 nucleotides are TGCGCCAGCAGCCAAGATTCTAGTTGGAGTATAGGCACAGATACGCAGTATTTT.

The genes are TRBV5-5 and TRBJ2-1; D may be TRBD1 (6 bases). This CDR3 spans 15 amino acids. The V end lost 0 bases, the J end lost 7 bases, and 14 bases lay between the germline ends. CDR1 SGHKS and CDR2 YYEKEE come from the germline V gene (reference sequence). The DNA of the CDR3 is TGTGCCAGCAGCTTGGGAATAACAGGGTCGAATGAGCAGTTCTTC. This translates into CASSLGITGSNEQFF.

The J gene is TRBJ1-1, the V gene TRBV2, with 8 bases lining up with TRBD1. V gave up 6 bases and J gave up 1 base; unmatched junction bases: 7. The length of the CDR3 is 15 residues. Germline lookup yields CDR1 SNHLY and CDR2 FYNNEI. The CDR3: CASRGRGHENTEAFF. In DNA, the CDR3 is TGTGCCAGCAGAGGCAGGGGGCACGAGAACACTGAAGCTTTCTTT.

This clone was observed once. The rearrangement joins TRBV28 to TRBJ1-4, with D unclear. V was clipped by 6 bases and J by 7 bases, with 9 bases between them. Germline V gene data show CDR1 as MDHEN and CDR2 as SYDVKM. The CDR3 runs 12 residues. The CDR3 spells CASRRAGEKLFF. CDR3 sequence (DNA): TGTGCCAGCAGGAGGGCAGGTGAAAAACTGTTTTTT. The full variable domain, with the rest looked up from reference TRBV28 and TRBJ1-4, is DVKVTQSSRYLVKRTGEKVFLECVQDMDHENMFWYRQDPGLGLRLIYFSYDVKMKEKGDIPEGYSVSREKKERFSLILESASTNQTSMYLCASRRAGEKLFFGSGTQLSVL.

CDR3 coding DNA: TGTGCCAGCAGCCGGAGGGCAACAGGGGATGAAGCTTTCTTT. This translates into CASSRRATGDEAFF. V gene TRBV14 combines with J gene TRBJ1-1, with 7 bases lining up with TRBD1. Looked up from germline, CDR1 is SGHDN and CDR2 is FVKESK. V lost 4 bases to trimming and J lost 7 bases; unmatched junction nucleotides: 9. The CDR3 has 14 residues.

The chain is built from TRBV28 and TRBJ2-1; D might be TRBD1 (7 bases). Trimming cost V 10 bases and J 0 bases, with 13 bases left between them. CDR1 is MDHEN, CDR2 SYDVKM, per germline. This CDR3 is built from 14 residues. The CDR3 spells CATSQGGSYNEQFF. As DNA, the CDR3 is TGTGCCACAAGCCAGGGGGGCTCCTACAATGAGCAGTTCTTC. Full variable domain (outside the CDR3, taken from reference TRBV28 and TRBJ2-1): DVKVTQSSRYLVKRTGEKVFLECVQDMDHENMFWYRQDPGLGLRLIYFSYDVKMKEKGDIPEGYSVSREKKERFSLILESASTNQTSMYLCATSQGGSYNEQFFGPGTRLTVL.

This chain uses TRBV7-8 with TRBJ2-7; D perhaps matches TRBD2 (6 bases). Germline CDR1 reads SGHVS; CDR2 reads FQNEAQ. The CDR3 sequence is 13 residues long. V was clipped by 5 bases and J by 4 bases, with 12 bases between them. The CDR3 bases are TGTGCCAGCAGCGCTACTAGCATATACGAGCAGTACTTC. It yields the protein CASSATSIYEQYF.

The V call is TRBV6-2 or TRBV6-3, the J call TRBJ2-2; 10 bases line up with TRBD2. Germline CDR1 MNHEY, CDR2 SVGEGT. The V segment lost 2 bases and the J segment 7 bases; nucleotides outside the gene matches: 10. There are 17 residues in the CDR3. The CDR3 reads CASSYGPTSGLSGELFF. The DNA for the CDR3 is TGTGCCAGCAGTTACGGCCCGACTAGCGGGTTGAGCGGGGAGCTGTTTTTT.

The genes are TRBV2 and TRBJ2-7; no clear D. The CDR3 runs 12 residues. With 7 bases removed from V and 3 bases from J, the gap between germline ends came to 10 bases. Germline CDR1 SNHLY, CDR2 FYNNEI. CDR3 bases: TGTGCCAGCATGGCGCGGTACTACGAGCAGTACTTC. It specifies CASMARYYEQYF.

V and J are TRBV5-4 and TRBJ2-4, with D possibly being TRBD2 (6 bases). The CDR3 sequence is 17 residues long. V was shortened by 2 bases and J by 5 bases, with 20 bases between the two germline ends. Germline loops: CDR1 SGHNT, CDR2 YYREEE (reference sequence). CDR3 loop: CASSLRGRGREENIQYF. CDR3 coding DNA: TGTGCCAGCAGCTTAAGGGGTCGGGGAAGGGAGGAAAACATTCAGTACTTC.

CDR3 protein: CASSSRGLALTYEQYF. The CDR3 nucleotides read TGTGCCAGCAGCTCAAGGGGACTAGCGCTCACCTACGAGCAGTACTTC. The V gene is TRBV7-2, the J gene TRBJ2-7; the match to TRBD2 covers 10 bases. The V and J ends lost 4 bases and 2 bases, in that order; junction bases with no gene match: 8. The CDR3 is 16 residues long. Germline V gene data show CDR1 as SGHTA and CDR2 as FQGNSA.

The chain has TRBV2 and TRBJ2-7; 8 bases align to TRBD1. The ends lost 0 bases at V and 1 base at J; junction bases unmatched: 2. The CDR3 consists of 15 residues. Germline CDR1 is SNHLY and CDR2 is FYNNEI. CDR3 amino acids: CASSEATGGSYEQYF. The CDR3 coding sequence is TGTGCCAGCAGTGAAGCAACAGGGGGATCCTACGAGCAGTACTTC.

The gene calls are TRBV5-1 and TRBJ2-5, with a possible D match to TRBD2 (6 bases). The V end lost 2 bases, the J end lost 5 bases, and 13 bases lay between the germline ends. Germline CDR1 is SGHRS and CDR2 is YFSETQ. This CDR3 has 14 amino acids. CDR3 sequence (DNA): TGCGCCAGCAGCTTTTTCCGGGCGGGGGAGACCCAGTACTTC. Its protein is CASSFFRAGETQYF.

The chain employs TRBV7-3 and TRBJ2-5; 9 bases match TRBD1. There are 16 residues in the CDR3. Trimming removed 4 bases from V and 3 bases from J; junction bases left unmatched: 9. The germline V gene has CDR1 SGHTA and CDR2 FQGTGA. This chain's CDR3 is CASSYRGGQGKETQYF. Here the CDR3 DNA reads TGTGCCAGCAGCTATCGGGGAGGACAGGGGAAAGAGACCCAGTACTTC.

The gene calls are TRBV13 and TRBJ2-5, with 7 bases matching TRBD2. Germline V gene lookup returns CDR1 PRHDT and CDR2 FYEKMQ (reference sequence). V gave up 5 bases and J gave up 3 bases; unmatched junction bases: 12. The CDR3 covers 16 residues. CDR3 loop: CASSQVQRGIKETQYF. Here the CDR3 DNA reads TGTGCCAGCAGCCAAGTGCAGCGGGGAATAAAAGAGACCCAGTACTTC.

The rearrangement uses TRBV4-1 and TRBJ1-2; 8 bases align to TRBD1. This CDR3 spans 15 amino acids. The J segment lost 6 bases and the V segment lost 1 base, leaving 7 bases of the junction unmatched. Looked up from germline, CDR1 is MGHRA and CDR2 is YSYEKL. CDR3 sequence reads: CASSQAGTGLHGYTF. For the CDR3, the DNA is TGCGCCAGCAGCCAAGCCGGGACAGGCCTCCATGGCTACACCTTC.

The chain joins TRBV2 to TRBJ1-2, with D unclear. V was clipped by 7 bases and J by 6 bases, with 15 bases between them. The CDR3 has 13 amino acids. Germline CDR1 SNHLY, CDR2 FYNNEI. The CDR3 DNA is TGTGCCAGCACGTACACCCTCCGTGATGGCTACACCTTC. It is translated as CASTYTLRDGYTF.

The chain combines TRBV10-3 with TRBJ2-7; TRBD1 agrees at 8 bases. This CDR3 comprises 15 residues. The germline CDR1 and CDR2 sequences are ENHRY and SYGVKD. V lost 0 bases and J lost 4; bases outside the gene matches: 5. CDR3 sequence (DNA): TGTGCCATCAGTGAGTCTCGGACAGGGTCGTACGAGCAGTACTTC. Its protein product is CAISESRTGSYEQYF.

This clone was found once. The chain couples TRBV4-1 to TRBJ1-1; the D gene is possibly TRBD1 (5 bases). Trimming cost V 2 bases and J 6 bases, with 10 bases left between them. CDR1 MGHRA and CDR2 YSYEKL come from the germline V gene. This CDR3 contains 13 residues. The DNA of the CDR3 is TGCGCCAGCAGCCAACGGGGGGAGGCTGAAGCTTTCTTT. Translation: CASSQRGEAEAFF.

The chain combines TRBV28 with TRBJ2-7, with 7 nucleotides matching TRBD1. Germline CDR1 is MDHEN and CDR2 is SYDVKM. CDR3 length: 13 amino acids. V gave up 5 bases and J gave up 5 bases; unmatched junction bases: 6. CDR3 sequence reads: CASSRQGNDEQYF. CDR3 DNA: TGTGCCAGCAGTAGACAGGGTAACGACGAGCAGTACTTC.